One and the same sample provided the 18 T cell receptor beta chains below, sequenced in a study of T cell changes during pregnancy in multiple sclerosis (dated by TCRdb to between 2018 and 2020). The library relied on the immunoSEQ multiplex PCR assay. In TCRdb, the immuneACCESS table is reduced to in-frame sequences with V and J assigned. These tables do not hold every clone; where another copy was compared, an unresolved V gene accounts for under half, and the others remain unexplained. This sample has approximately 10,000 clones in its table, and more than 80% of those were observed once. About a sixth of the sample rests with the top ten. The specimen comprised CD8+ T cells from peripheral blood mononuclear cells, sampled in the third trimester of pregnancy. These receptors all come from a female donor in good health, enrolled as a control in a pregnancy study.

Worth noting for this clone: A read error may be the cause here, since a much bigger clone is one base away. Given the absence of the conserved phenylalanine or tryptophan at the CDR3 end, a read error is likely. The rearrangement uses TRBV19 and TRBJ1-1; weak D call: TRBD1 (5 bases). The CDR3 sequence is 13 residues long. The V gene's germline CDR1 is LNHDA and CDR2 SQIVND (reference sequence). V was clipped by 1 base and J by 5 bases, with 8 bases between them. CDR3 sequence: CASSIAQGTEAFL. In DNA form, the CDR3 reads TGTGCCAGTAGTATAGCTCAGGGAACTGAAGCTTTCCTT.

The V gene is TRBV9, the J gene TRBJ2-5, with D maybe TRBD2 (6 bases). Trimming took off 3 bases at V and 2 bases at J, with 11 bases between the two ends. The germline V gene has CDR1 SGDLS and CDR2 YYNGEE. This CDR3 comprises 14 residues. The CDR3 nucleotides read TGTGCCAGCAGCGCCGGGGGTGTTCAAGAGACCCAGTACTTC. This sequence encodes CASSAGGVQETQYF.

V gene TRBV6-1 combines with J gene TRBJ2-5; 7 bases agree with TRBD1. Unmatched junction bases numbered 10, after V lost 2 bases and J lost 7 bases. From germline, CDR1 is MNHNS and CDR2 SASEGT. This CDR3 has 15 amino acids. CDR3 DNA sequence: TGTGCCAGCAGTGAAACAGGGGAAGGTGGTTGGACCCAGTACTTC. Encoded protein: CASSETGEGGWTQYF.

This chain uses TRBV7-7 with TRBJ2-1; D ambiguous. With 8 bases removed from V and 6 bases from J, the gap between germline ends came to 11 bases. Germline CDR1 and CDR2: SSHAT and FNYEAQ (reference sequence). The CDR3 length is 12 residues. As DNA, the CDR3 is TGTGCCAGCGCCCATAATAGCAATGAGCAGTTCTTC. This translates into CASAHNSNEQFF. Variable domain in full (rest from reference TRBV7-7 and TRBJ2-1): GAGVSQSPRYKVTKRGQDVTLRCDPISSHATLYWYQQALGQGPEFLTYFNYEAQPDKSGLPSDRFSAERPEGSISTLTIQRTEQRDSAMYRCASAHNSNEQFFGPGTRLTVL.

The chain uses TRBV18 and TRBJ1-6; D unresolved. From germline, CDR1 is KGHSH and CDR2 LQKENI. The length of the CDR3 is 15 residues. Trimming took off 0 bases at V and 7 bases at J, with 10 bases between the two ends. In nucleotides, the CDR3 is TGTGCCAGCTCACCACCTCCCGGGTACAATTCACCCCTCCACTTT. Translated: CASSPPPGYNSPLHF.

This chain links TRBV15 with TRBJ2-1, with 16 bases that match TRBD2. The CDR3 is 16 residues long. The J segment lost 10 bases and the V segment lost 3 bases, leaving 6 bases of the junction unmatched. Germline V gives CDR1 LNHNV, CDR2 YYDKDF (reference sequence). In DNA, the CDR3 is TGTGCCACCAGCAGCGGGACTAGCGGGAGGGCTAGGGAGCAGTTCTTC. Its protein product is CATSSGTSGRAREQFF. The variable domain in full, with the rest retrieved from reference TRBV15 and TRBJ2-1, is DAMVIQNPRYQVTQFGKPVTLSCSQTLNHNVMYWYQQKSSQAPKLLFHYYDKDFNNEADTPDNFQSRRPNTSFCFLDIRSPGLGDTAMYLCATSSGTSGRAREQFFGPGTRLTVL.

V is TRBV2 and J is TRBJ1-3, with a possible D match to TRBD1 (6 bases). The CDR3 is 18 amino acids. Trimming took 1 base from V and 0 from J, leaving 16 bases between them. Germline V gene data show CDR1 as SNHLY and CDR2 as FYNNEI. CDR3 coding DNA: TGTGCCAGCAGTGAAGGGACAGTTGATCTCCTCTCTGGAAACACCATATATTTT. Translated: CASSEGTVDLLSGNTIYF.

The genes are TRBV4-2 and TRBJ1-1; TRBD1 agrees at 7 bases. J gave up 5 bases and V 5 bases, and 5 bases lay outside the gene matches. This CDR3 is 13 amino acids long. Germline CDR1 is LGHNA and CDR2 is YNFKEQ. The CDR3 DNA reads TGTGCCAGCAGCGCCCACAGGGGTACTGAAGCTTTCTTT. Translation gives CASSAHRGTEAFF.

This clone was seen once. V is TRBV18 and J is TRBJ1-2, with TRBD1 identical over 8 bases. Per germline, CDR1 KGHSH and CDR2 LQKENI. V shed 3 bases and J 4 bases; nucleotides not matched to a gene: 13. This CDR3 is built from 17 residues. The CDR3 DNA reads TGTGCCAGCTCACCGCGCAGGGAATACAGGGGGTTCTATGGCTACACCTTC. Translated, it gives CASSPRREYRGFYGYTF.

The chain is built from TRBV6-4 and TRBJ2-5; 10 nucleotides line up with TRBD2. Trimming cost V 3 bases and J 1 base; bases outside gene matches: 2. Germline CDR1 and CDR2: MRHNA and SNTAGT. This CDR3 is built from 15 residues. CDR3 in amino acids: CASSEASGSQETQYF. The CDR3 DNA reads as TGTGCCAGCAGTGAGGCTAGCGGGAGCCAAGAGACCCAGTACTTC.

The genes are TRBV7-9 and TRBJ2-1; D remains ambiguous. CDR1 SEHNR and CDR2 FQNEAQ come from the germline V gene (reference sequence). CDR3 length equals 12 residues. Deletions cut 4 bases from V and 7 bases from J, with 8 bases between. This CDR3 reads CASSSGGNEQFF. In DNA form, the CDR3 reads TGTGCCAGCAGCTCCGGCGGAAATGAGCAGTTCTTC.

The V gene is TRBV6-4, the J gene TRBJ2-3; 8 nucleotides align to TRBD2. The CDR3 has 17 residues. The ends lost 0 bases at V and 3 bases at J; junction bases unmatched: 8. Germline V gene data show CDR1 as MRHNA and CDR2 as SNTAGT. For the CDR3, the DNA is TGTGCCAGCAGTGACTCTGGCGGGGGGACCCCTACAGATACGCAGTATTTT. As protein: CASSDSGGGTPTDTQYF.

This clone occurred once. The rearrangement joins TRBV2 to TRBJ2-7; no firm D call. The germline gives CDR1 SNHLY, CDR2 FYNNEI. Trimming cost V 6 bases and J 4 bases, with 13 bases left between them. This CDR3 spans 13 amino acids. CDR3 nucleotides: TGTGCCAGCAGCCCCGCGGCGAATTACGAGCAGTACTTC. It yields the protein CASSPAANYEQYF.

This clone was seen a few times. The CDR3 sequence: CASSRVAGADTGELFF. The DNA of the CDR3 is TGCGCCAGCAGCCGGGTGGCGGGAGCGGACACCGGGGAGCTGTTTTTT. The rearrangement joins TRBV5-1 to TRBJ2-2; 7 bases fit TRBD2. The length of the CDR3 is 16 residues. CDR1 is SGHRS and CDR2 is YFSETQ in the germline V gene. V was clipped by 4 bases and J by 3 bases; unmatched bases: 9.

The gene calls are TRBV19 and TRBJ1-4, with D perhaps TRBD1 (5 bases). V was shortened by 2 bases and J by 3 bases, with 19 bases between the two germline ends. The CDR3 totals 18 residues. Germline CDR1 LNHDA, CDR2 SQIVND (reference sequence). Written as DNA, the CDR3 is TGTGCCAGTAGTATATTGATGGGGGGATGGGCCCCTAATGAAAAACTGTTTTTT. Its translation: CASSILMGGWAPNEKLFF.

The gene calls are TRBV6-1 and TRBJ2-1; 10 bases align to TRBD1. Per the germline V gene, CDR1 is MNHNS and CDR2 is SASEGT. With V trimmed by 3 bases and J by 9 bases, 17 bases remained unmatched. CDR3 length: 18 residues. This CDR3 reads CASSEKRGGGTGALEQFF. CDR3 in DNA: TGTGCCAGCAGTGAGAAAAGAGGGGGGGGGACAGGGGCGCTTGAGCAGTTCTTC.

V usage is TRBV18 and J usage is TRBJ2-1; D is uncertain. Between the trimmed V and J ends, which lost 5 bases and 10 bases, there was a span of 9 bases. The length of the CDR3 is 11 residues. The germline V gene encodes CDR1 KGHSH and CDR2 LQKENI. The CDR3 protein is CASSEVPEQFF. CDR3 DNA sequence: TGTGCCAGCTCAGAGGTTCCGGAGCAGTTCTTC.

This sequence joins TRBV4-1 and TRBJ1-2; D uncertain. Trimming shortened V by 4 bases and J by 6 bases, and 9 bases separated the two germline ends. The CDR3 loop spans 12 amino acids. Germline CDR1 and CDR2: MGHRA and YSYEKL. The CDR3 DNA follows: TGCGCCAGCAGCCCGGGCGGGCATGGCTACACCTTC. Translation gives CASSPGGHGYTF.